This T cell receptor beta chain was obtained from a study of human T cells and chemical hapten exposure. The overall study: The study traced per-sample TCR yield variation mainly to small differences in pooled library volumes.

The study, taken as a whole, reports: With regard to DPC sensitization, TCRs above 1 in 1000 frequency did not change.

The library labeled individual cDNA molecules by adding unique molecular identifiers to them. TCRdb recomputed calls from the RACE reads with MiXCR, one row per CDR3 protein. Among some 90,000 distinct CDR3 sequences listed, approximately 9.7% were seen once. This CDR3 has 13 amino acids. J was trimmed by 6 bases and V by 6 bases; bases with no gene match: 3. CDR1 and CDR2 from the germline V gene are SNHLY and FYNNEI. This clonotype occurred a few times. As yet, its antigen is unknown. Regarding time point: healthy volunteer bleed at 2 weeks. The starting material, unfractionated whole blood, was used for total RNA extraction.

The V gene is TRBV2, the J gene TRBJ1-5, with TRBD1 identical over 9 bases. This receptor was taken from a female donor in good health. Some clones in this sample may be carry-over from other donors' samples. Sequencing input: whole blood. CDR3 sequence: CASRGTGPQPQHF. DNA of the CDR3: TGTGCCAGCAGGGGGACAGGGCCTCAGCCCCAGCATTTT.